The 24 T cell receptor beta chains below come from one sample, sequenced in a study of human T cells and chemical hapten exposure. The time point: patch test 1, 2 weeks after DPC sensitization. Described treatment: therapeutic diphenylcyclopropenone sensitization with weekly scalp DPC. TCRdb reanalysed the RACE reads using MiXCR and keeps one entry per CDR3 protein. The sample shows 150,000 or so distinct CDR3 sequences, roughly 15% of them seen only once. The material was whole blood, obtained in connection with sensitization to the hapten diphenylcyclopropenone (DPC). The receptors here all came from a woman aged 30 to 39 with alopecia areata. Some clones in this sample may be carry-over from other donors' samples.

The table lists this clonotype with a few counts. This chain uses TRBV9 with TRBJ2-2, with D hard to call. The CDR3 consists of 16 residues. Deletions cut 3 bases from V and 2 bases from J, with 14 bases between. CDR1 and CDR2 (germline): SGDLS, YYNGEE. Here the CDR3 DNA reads TGTGCCAGCAGCGAAACACCGGGTCCTAACACCGGGGAGCTGTTTTTT. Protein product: CASSETPGPNTGELFF.

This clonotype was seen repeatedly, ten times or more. CDR3 sequence: CASRKDRGRVDGYTF. Written as DNA, the CDR3 is TGTGCCAGCAGGAAAGATCGGGGCAGGGTGGATGGCTACACCTTC. V usage is TRBV6-1 and J usage is TRBJ1-2, with D perhaps TRBD1 (5 bases). CDR3 size: 15 residues. V was shortened by 6 bases and J by 6 bases, with 20 bases between the two germline ends. Germline CDR1 is MNHNS and CDR2 is SASEGT.

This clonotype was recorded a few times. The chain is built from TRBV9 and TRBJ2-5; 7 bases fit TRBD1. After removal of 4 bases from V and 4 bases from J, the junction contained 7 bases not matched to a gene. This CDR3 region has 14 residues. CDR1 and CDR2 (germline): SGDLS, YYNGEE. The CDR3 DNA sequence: TGTGCCAGCAGCATAACAGGGGATGGAGAGACCCAGTACTTC. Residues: CASSITGDGETQYF.

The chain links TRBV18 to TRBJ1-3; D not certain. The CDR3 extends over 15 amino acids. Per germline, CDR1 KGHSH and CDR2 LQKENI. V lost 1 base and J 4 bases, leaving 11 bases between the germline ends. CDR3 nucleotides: TGTGCCAGCTCACCACTTGGAAGGGAGGGAAACACCATATATTTT. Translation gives CASSPLGREGNTIYF.

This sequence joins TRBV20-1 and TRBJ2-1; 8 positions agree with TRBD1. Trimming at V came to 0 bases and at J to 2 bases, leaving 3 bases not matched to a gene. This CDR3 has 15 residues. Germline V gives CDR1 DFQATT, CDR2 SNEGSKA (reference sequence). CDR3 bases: TGCAGTGCTAGAGATCCAGGGGGCGCCTACAATGAGCAGTTCTTC. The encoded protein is CSARDPGGAYNEQFF.

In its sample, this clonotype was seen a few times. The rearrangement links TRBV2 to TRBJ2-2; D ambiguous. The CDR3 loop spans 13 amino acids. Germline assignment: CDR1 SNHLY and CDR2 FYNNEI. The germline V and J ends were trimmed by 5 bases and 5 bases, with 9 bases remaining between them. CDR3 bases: TGTGCCAGCAGTTACAAGATTACCGGGGAGCTGTTTTTT. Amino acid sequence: CASSYKITGELFF.

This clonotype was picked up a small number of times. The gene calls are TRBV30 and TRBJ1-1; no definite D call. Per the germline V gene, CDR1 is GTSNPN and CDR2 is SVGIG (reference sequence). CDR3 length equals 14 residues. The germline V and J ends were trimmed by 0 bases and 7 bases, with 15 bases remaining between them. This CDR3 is CAWSVLGTDREAFF. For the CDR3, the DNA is TGTGCCTGGAGTGTACTTGGTACAGACCGTGAAGCTTTCTTT. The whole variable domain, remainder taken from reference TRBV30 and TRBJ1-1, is SQTIHQWPATLVQPVGSPLSLECTVEGTSNPNLYWYRQAAGRGLQLLFYSVGIGQISSEVPQNLSASRPQDRQFILSSKKLLLSDSGFYLCAWSVLGTDREAFFGQGTRLTVV.

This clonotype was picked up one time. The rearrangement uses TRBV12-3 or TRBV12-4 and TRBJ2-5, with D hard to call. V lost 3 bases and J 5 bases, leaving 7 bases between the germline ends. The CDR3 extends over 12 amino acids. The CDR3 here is CASSFSGETQYF. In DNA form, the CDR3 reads TGTGCCAGCAGTTTCTCTGGGGAGACCCAGTACTTC.

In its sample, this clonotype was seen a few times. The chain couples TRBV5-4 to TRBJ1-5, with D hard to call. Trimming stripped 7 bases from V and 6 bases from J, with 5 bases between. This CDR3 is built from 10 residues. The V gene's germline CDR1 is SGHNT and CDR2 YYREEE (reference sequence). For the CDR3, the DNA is TGTGCCAGCCAAGGTCAGCCCCAGCATTTT. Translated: CASQGQPQHF.

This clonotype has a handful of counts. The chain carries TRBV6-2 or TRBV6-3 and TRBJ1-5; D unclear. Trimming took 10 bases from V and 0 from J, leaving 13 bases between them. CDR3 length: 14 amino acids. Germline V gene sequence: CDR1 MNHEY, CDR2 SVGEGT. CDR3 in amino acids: CATCPGNSNQPQHF. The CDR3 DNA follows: TGTGCCACCTGTCCGGGGAATAGCAATCAGCCCCAGCATTTT.

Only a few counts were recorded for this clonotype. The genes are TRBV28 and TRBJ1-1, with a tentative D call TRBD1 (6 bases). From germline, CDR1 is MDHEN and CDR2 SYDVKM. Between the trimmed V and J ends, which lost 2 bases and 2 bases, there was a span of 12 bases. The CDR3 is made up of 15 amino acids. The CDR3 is CASSLRGGFNTEAFF. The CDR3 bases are TGTGCCAGCAGTTTAAGGGGGGGTTTTAACACTGAAGCTTTCTTT.

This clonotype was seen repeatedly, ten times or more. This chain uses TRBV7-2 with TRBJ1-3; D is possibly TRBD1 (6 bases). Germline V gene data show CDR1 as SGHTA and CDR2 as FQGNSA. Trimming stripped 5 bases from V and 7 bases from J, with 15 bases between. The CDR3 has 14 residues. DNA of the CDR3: TGTGCCAGCAGCCAAGGGGGATTTGCGAACACCATATATTTT. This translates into CASSQGGFANTIYF.

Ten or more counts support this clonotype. CDR3 sequence: CASSQDGLNRINEQFF. CDR3 sequence (DNA): TGCGCCAGCAGCCAAGATGGGCTAAACCGAATCAATGAGCAGTTCTTC. The chain carries TRBV4-3 and TRBJ2-1, with D unresolved. Trimming removed 0 bases from V and 6 bases from J, with 15 bases in between. The CDR3 spans 16 residues. Germline-derived CDR1 and CDR2 are LGHNA and YSLEER.

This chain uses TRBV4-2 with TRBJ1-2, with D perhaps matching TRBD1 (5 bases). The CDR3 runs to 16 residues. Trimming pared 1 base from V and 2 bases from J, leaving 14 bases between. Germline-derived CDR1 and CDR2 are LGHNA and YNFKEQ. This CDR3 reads CASSQGTLQENYGYTF. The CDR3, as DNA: TGTGCCAGCAGCCAAGGAACCCTACAGGAAAACTATGGCTACACCTTC.

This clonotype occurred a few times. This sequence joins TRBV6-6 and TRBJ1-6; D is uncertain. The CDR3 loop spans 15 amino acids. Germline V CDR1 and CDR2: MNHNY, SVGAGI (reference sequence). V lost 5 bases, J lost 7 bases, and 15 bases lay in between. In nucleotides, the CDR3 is TGTGCCAGCAGTCTTCAGGAGGTTGGGAATTCACCCCTCCACTTT. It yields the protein CASSLQEVGNSPLHF.

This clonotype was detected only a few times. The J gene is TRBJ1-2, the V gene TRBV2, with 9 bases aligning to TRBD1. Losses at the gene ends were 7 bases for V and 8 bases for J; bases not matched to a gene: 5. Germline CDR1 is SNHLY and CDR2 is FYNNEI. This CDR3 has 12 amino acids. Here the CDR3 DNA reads TGTGCCAGCAACCGGGACAGGGACGGCTACACCTTC. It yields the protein CASNRDRDGYTF.

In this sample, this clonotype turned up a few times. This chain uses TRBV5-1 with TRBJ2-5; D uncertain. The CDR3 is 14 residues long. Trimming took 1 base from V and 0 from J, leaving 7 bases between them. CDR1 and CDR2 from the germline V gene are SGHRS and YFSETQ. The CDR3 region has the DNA TGCGCCAGCAGCTTGCTGTACTACCAAGAGACCCAGTACTTC. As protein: CASSLLYYQETQYF.

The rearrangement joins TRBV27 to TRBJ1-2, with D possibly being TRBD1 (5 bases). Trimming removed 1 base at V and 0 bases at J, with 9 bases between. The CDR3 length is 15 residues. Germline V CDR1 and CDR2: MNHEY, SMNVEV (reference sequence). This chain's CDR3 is CASSLYGAANYGYTF. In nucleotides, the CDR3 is TGTGCCAGCAGTTTATATGGGGCTGCTAACTATGGCTACACCTTC.

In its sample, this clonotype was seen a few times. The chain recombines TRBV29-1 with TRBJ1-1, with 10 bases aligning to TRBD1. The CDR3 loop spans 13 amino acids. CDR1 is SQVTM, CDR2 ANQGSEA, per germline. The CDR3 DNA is TGCAGTGACTCCGGCGGACAGGGGGCTGAAGCTTTCTTT. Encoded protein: CSDSGGQGAEAFF.

This chain's CDR3 is CASSLDPNRALYGYTF. CDR3 DNA: TGTGCCAGCAGCTTAGACCCGAACAGGGCGCTCTATGGCTACACCTTC. V and J are TRBV7-2 and TRBJ1-2; a weak D match, TRBD1 (6 bases). This CDR3 region has 16 residues. Looked up from germline, CDR1 is SGHTA and CDR2 is FQGNSA. The germline V and J ends were trimmed by 1 base and 4 bases, with 16 bases remaining between them.

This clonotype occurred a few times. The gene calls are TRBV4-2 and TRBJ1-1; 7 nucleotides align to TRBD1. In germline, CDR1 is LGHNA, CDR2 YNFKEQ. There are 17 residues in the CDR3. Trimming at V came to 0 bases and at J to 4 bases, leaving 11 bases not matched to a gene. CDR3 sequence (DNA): TGTGCCAGCAGCCAAGATCAAAACAGGGGATTGAGCACTGAAGCTTTCTTT. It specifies CASSQDQNRGLSTEAFF.

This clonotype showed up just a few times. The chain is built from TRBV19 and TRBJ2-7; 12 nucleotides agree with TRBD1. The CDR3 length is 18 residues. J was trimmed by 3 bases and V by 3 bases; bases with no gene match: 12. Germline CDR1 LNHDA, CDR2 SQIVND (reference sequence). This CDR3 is CASSMRGQGARYGYEQYF. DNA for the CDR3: TGTGCCAGTAGTATGAGGGGACAGGGGGCGCGGTACGGCTACGAGCAGTACTTC.

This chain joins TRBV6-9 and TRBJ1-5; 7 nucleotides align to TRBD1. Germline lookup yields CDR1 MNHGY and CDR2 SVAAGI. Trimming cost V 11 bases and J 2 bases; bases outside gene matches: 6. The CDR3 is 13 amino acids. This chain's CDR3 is CAHRGRCNQPQHF. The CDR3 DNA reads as TGTGCCCACAGGGGCAGGTGCAATCAGCCCCAGCATTTT.

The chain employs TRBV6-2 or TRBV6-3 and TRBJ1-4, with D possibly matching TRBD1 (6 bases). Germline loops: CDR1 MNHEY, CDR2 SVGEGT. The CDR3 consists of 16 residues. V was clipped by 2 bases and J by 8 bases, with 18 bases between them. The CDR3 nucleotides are TGTGCCAGCAGTTACCAGGGGACGGCGATGGGCGAAAAACTGTTTTTT. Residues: CASSYQGTAMGEKLFF.